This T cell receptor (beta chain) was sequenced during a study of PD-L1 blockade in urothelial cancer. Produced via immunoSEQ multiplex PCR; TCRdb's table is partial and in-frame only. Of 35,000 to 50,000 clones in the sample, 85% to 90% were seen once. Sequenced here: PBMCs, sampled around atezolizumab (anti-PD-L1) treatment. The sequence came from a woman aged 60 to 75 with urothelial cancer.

Here the CDR3 reads CASTLGTSGNLEQYF. In DNA form, the CDR3 reads TGTGCCAGCACCCTAGGGACTAGCGGGAATCTCGAGCAGTACTTC. This chain connects TRBV28 to TRBJ2-7; TRBD2 matches 13 bases. Germline V gives CDR1 MDHEN, CDR2 SYDVKM. The CDR3 has 15 residues. Losses at the gene ends were 7 bases for V and 6 bases for J; bases not matched to a gene: 9.